These T cell receptor beta chains were read from a single sample in a study of T cell responses to AZD1222 COVID-19 vaccine. The protocol was immunoSEQ multiplex PCR, while the TCRdb copy is restricted to in-frame clones and leaves out a portion. The table lists about 110,000 clones, about 90% of them singletons. This specimen consisted of peripheral blood, obtained 28 days after the second AZD1222 dose. These receptors all stem from an adult who received the AZD1222 COVID-19 vaccine. Both conserved end residues are part of each CDR3. D genes are given only for firm matches. Size is omitted from some rows. Given values are once, few, many or a class for expanded clones.

j_call d_call v_call clone_size cdr3_aa cdr3_nt
TRBJ2-5 . TRBV4-1 . CASSQEPEQETQYF TGCGCCAGCAGCCAAGAGCCGGAACAAGAGACCCAGTACTTC
TRBJ2-2 TRBD2 TRBV5-1 many CASKGLAGSGELFF TGCGCCAGCAAAGGACTAGCGGGGTCCGGGGAGCTGTTTTTT
TRBJ1-1 . TRBV10-3 . CANGQSNRGTEAFF TGTGCCAATGGACAGTCAAACCGGGGGACTGAAGCTTTCTTT
TRBJ1-6 . TRBV6-5 . CASSYRSSYNSPLHF TGTGCCAGCAGTTATAGGAGCTCCTATAATTCACCCCTCCACTTT
TRBJ2-7 . TRBV19 . CASSKTGAFYEQYF TGTGCCAGTAGTAAAACCGGGGCCTTCTACGAGCAGTACTTC
TRBJ2-7 TRBD2 TRBV6-5 . CASSYEGRGGHEQYF TGTGCCAGCAGTTACGAGGGGCGGGGGGGCCACGAGCAGTACTTC
TRBJ2-3 TRBD1 TRBV6-2/TRBV6-3 . CASSSPGQGKDTQYF TGTGCCAGCAGTTCTCCGGGACAGGGGAAAGATACGCAGTATTTT
TRBJ1-1 TRBD1 TRBV28 . CASSLEGALLGTEAFF TGTGCCAGCAGTTTAGAGGGGGCGCTATTAGGCACTGAAGCTTTCTTT
TRBJ2-1 TRBD1 TRBV5-1 . CASSSDGQGRNEQFF TGCGCCAGCAGCTCGGACGGACAGGGGCGAAATGAGCAGTTCTTC
TRBJ2-2 TRBD2 TRBV10-2 . CASSLAGNTGELFF TGCGCCAGCAGCCTAGCGGGAAACACCGGGGAGCTGTTTTTT
TRBJ1-6 . TRBV6-5 . CASTREPYNSPLHF TGTGCCAGCACCCGAGAGCCTTATAATTCACCCCTCCACTTT
TRBJ2-7 TRBD1 TRBV29-1 . CSVAHGQGPYEQYF TGCAGCGTTGCACACGGACAGGGACCCTACGAGCAGTACTTC
TRBJ2-3 TRBD2 TRBV24-1 . CATSKREAITDTQYF TGTGCCACCAGTAAGCGGGAGGCCATCACAGATACGCAGTATTTT
TRBJ2-1 . TRBV6-5 . CASSWGGQGEQFF TGTGCCAGCAGTTGGGGCGGCCAGGGTGAGCAGTTCTTC
TRBJ2-7 TRBD1 TRBV6-6 . CASTPSDRSGEQYF TGTGCCAGCACTCCCTCGGACAGGTCGGGCGAGCAGTACTTC
TRBJ1-5 . TRBV27 . CASSSGGAGWLTRPQHF TGTGCCAGCAGTTCGGGGGGGGCAGGGTGGCTAACTAGGCCCCAGCATTTT
TRBJ2-3 TRBD1 TRBV7-8 . CASSLYRGFTDTQYF TGTGCCAGCAGCTTGTACAGGGGCTTCACAGATACGCAGTATTTT
TRBJ2-7 TRBD1 TRBV7-9 medium-sized CASSPRTGSDEQYF TGTGCCAGCAGCCCAAGGACAGGGTCGGACGAGCAGTACTTC
TRBJ2-1 TRBD2 TRBV27 once CASRTLGLAGGSPYNEQFF TGTGCCAGCAGAACTCTCGGGCTAGCGGGAGGGAGCCCCTACAATGAGCAGTTCTTC
TRBJ2-5 . TRBV9 . CASSPSPAPSETQYF TGTGCCAGCAGCCCGTCCCCCGCCCCCTCAGAGACCCAGTACTTC
TRBJ2-7 TRBD1 TRBV3-1/TRBV3-2 . CASSHSDRGFSYEQYF TGTGCCAGCAGCCATTCCGACAGGGGGTTCTCCTACGAGCAGTACTTC
TRBJ1-2 TRBD1 TRBV7-9 once CASSSGGSYTF TGTGCCAGCAGCTCAGGGGGCTCCTACACCTTC
TRBJ2-7 . TRBV6-5 . CASSYDQGMGREQYF TGTGCCAGCAGTTATGATCAGGGGATGGGGAGGGAGCAGTACTTC
TRBJ1-2 . TRBV29-1 . CSVDETGVYGYTF TGCAGCGTTGACGAAACAGGAGTCTATGGCTACACCTTC
TRBJ2-7 TRBD2 TRBV5-1 . CASSYTTSGSYEQYF TGCGCCAGCAGCTACACGACTAGCGGGAGCTACGAGCAGTACTTC
TRBJ2-2 . TRBV7-8 . CASSSRGDPRTGELFF TGTGCCAGCAGCTCGCGCGGGGACCCGCGCACCGGGGAGCTGTTTTTT
TRBJ2-3 TRBD2 TRBV6-6 . CASTREGPPDTQYF TGTGCCAGCACCCGGGAGGGGCCTCCAGATACGCAGTATTTT
TRBJ2-1 . TRBV30 . CAWSTSPYNEQFF TGTGCCTGGAGTACTAGCCCCTACAATGAGCAGTTCTTC
TRBJ2-7 TRBD1 TRBV7-6 . CASSLGPGTGNYEQYF TGTGCCAGCAGCTTAGGGCCCGGGACAGGGAACTACGAGCAGTACTTC
TRBJ1-3 . TRBV10-3 . CAIWDIHSGNTIYF TGTGCCATATGGGACATTCACTCTGGAAACACCATATATTTT
TRBJ2-7 . TRBV28 . CASSLVSEQYF TGTGCCAGCAGTTTGGTTTCCGAGCAGTACTTC
TRBJ1-2 . TRBV5-1 . CASSLDPAISYGYTF TGCGCCAGCAGCTTGGATCCGGCAATTTCATATGGCTACACCTTC
TRBJ2-7 TRBD1 TRBV28 . CASSHSQGGRYEQYF TGTGCCAGCAGTCACTCACAGGGGGGACGCTACGAGCAGTACTTC
TRBJ1-2 . TRBV18 . CASSPVSGSYYGYTF TGTGCCAGCTCACCAGTGTCAGGCTCTTACTATGGCTACACCTTC
TRBJ1-6 TRBD1 TRBV2 . CASSDSLGTGGSPLHF TGTGCCAGCAGTGATAGCCTCGGGACAGGGGGTTCACCCCTCCACTTT
TRBJ1-2 . TRBV5-1 . CASSSRANYGYTF TGCGCCAGCAGCTCCAGGGCTAACTATGGCTACACCTTC
TRBJ2-2 . TRBV5-1 few CASSLTSGELFF TGCGCCAGCAGCTTGACATCCGGGGAGCTGTTTTTT
TRBJ1-1 TRBD1 TRBV6-5 . CASSMGQGDTEAFF TGTGCCAGCAGTATGGGACAGGGGGACACTGAAGCTTTCTTT
TRBJ1-2 TRBD1 TRBV5-6 . CASSSQGVNYGYTF TGTGCCAGCAGCTCCCAGGGGGTTAACTATGGCTACACCTTC
TRBJ1-1 . TRBV2 . CASSEEGGIMNTEAFF TGTGCCAGCAGTGAAGAAGGAGGCATCATGAACACTGAAGCTTTCTTT
TRBJ1-1 . TRBV19 once CASITSPNTEAFF TGTGCCAGTATTACATCGCCGAACACTGAAGCTTTCTTT
TRBJ1-2 TRBD1 TRBV28 . CASSLWDRGANYGYTF TGTGCCAGCAGTTTATGGGACAGGGGCGCTAACTATGGCTACACCTTC
TRBJ2-3 . TRBV5-1 . CASSSVTIDGQYF TGCGCCAGCAGTTCAGTCACCATTGATGGGCAGTATTTT
TRBJ1-1 TRBD1 TRBV10-3 . CAIKPGQGEGTEAFF TGTGCCATCAAGCCGGGACAGGGGGAAGGGACTGAAGCTTTCTTT
TRBJ1-2 . TRBV27 . CASSFGANYGYTF TGTGCCAGCAGTTTCGGGGCTAACTATGGCTACACCTTC
TRBJ1-1 . TRBV19 once CASRPATGNTEAFF TGTGCCAGTAGACCAGCTACAGGAAACACTGAAGCTTTCTTT
TRBJ2-5 TRBD2 TRBV30 . CAWNTMGLAQETQYF TGTGCCTGGAACACCATGGGACTAGCTCAAGAGACCCAGTACTTC
TRBJ2-7 . TRBV2 . CASSELGPEFDEQYF TGTGCCAGCAGTGAACTTGGACCCGAATTTGACGAGCAGTACTTC